This T cell receptor beta chain was retrieved from a study of blood T cell repertoires in COVID-19. Overall study: Researchers got acute and convalescent COVID-19 samples from the United States, Italy and Spain.

Clones were read by immunoSEQ multiplex PCR, and TCRdb kept only the in-frame ones, dropping some. The data show 250,000 or so clones, about 88% seen once. Germline V gives CDR1 MDHEN, CDR2 SYDVKM. There are 14 residues in the CDR3. V lost 6 bases and J lost 4; bases outside the gene matches: 8. Input material: peripheral blood. The chain has TRBV28 and TRBJ1-2; 7 bases are shared with TRBD1. This clonotype was sampled from a woman aged 40 to 50 who had recovered from COVID-19. As DNA, the CDR3 is TGTGCCAGCAGCCTCAGGGGGGCGGGCTATGGCTACACCTTC. Protein product: CASSLRGAGYGYTF.